This record looks at one TCR beta chain sequence and its context. TCRdb recomputed calls from the reads with MiXCR, one row per CDR3 protein. The sample records some 680,000 distinct CDR3 sequences, roughly 35% being singletons. Trimming took 3 bases from V and 6 from J, leaving 17 bases between them. Germline V gives CDR1 LNHDA, CDR2 SQIVND (reference sequence). The CDR3 totals 15 residues. These data belong to a study of T cell repertoires in cytomegalovirus infection. The source of this sequence is a human donor in good health (CMV status not recorded). Some clones in this sample may be carry-over from other donors' samples. The genes are TRBV19 and TRBJ1-1; a possible D gene is TRBD1 (5 bases). The sequenced sample was PBMCs. CDR3 sequence: CASSIGPGTTAEAFF. For the CDR3, the DNA is TGTGCCAGTAGTATTGGCCCCGGGACCACAGCTGAAGCTTTCTTT. The whole variable domain, filled in from reference TRBV19 and TRBJ1-1, reads DGGITQSPKYLFRKEGQNVTLSCEQNLNHDAMYWYRQDPGQGLRLIYYSQIVNDFQKGDIAEGYSVSREKKESFPLTVTSAQKNPTAFYLCASSIGPGTTAEAFFGQGTRLTVV.